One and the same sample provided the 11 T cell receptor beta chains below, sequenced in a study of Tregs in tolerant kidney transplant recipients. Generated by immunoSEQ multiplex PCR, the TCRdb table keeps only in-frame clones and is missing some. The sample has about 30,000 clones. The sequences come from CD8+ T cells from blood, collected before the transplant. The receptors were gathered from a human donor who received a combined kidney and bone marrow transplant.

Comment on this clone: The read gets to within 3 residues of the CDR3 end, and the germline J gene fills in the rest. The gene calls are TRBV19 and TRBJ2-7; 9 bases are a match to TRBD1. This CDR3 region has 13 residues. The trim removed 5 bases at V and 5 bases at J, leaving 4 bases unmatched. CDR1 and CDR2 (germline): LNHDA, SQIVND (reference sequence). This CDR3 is CASSPGTGNEQYF. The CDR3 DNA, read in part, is TGTGCCAGTAGTCCCGGGACAGGGAACGAG.

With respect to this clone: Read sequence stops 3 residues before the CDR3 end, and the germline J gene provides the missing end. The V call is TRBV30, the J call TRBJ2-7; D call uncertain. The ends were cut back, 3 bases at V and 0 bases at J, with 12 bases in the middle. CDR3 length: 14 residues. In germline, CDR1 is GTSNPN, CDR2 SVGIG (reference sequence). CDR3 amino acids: CAWRGVETSYEQYF. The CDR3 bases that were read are TGTGCCTGGAGGGGCGTAGAGACCTCCTACGAG.

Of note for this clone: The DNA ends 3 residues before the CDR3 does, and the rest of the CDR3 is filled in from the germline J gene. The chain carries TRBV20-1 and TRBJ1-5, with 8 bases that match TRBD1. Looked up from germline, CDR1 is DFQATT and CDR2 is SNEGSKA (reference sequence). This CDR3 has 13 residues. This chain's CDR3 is CSAPGQGPTPQHF. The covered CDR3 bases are TGCAGTGCCCCTGGACAGGGCCCCACTCCC.

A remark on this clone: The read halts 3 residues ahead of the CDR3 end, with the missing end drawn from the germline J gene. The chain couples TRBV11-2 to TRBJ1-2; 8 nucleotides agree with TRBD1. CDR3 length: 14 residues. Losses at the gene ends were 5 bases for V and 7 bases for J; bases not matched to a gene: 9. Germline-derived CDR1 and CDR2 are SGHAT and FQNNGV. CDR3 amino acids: CASSPRGPLSGYTF. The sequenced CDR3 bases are TGTGCCAGCAGCCCCAGGGGGCCCCTCTCTGGC.

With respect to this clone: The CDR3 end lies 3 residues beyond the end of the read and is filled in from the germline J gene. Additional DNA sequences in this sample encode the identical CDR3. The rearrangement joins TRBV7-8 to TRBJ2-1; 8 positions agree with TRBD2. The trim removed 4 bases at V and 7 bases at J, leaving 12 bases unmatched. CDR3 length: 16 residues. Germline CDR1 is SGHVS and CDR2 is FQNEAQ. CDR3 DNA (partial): TGTGCCAGCAGCTCAAGGGGGACTAGTCTGGTGAATGAG. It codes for CASSSRGTSLVNE. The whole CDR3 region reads CASSSRGTSLVNEQFF.

The CDR3 sequence: CASSPIQGQGQPQHF. The DNA read from the CDR3 is TGTGCCAGCAGCCCCATCCAGGGGCAGGGTCAGCCC. The chain recombines TRBV7-8 with TRBJ1-5; weak D call: TRBD1 (6 bases). The sequenced fragment ends 3 residues before the CDR3 boundary, so the rest is inferred from the germline J gene. The CDR3 has 15 amino acids. Per germline, CDR1 SGHVS and CDR2 FQNEAQ. V lost 5 bases and J lost 6, with 17 bases in between.

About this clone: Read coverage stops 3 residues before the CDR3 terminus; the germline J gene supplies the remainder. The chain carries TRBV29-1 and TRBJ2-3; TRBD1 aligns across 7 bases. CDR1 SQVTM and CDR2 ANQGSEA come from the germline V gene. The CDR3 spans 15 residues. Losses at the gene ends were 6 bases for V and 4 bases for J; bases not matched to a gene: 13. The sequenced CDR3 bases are TGCAGCGTGAAAAAGGACAGGCTCCTTTCAGATACG. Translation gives CSVKKDRLLSDT. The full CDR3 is CSVKKDRLLSDTQYF.

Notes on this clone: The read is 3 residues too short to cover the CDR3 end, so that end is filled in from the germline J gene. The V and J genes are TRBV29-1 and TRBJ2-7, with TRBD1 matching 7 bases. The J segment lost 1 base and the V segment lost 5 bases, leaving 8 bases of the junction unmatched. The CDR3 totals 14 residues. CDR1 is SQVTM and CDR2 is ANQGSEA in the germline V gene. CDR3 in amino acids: CSVPIATGSYEQYF. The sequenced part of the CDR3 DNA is TGCAGCGTTCCCATTGCGACAGGGTCCTACGAG.

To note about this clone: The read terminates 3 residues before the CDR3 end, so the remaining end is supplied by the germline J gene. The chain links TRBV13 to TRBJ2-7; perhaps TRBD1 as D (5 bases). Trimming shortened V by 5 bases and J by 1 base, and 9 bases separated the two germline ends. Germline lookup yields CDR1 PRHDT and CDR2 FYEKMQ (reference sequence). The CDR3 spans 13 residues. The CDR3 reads CASSPRASYEQYF. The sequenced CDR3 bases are TGTGCCAGCAGCCCCAGGGCTTCCTACGAG.

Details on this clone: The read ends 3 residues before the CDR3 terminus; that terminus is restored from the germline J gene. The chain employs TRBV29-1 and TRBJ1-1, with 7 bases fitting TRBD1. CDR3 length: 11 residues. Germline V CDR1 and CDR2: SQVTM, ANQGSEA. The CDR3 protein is CSVRTGGEAFF. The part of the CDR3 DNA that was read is TGCAGCGTTAGGACAGGCGGAGAA.

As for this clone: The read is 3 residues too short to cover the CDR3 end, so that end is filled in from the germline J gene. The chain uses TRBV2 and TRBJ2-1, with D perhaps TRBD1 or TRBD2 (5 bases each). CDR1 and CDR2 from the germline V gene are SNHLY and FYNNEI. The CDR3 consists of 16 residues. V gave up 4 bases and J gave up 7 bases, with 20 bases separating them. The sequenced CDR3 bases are TGTGCCAGCAGTGGAGGGGCCCAGTGGAAAGAGAATGAG. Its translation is CASSGGAQWKENE. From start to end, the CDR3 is CASSGGAQWKENEQFF.